The TCR beta chain under discussion was sequenced for a study of blood T cell repertoires in COVID-19. The participants were between about 18 and 95 years old and came from some 23 US areas. The CDR3 covers 14 residues. V was pared by 0 bases and J by 4 bases, with 2 bases of the junction left unmatched. Germline values: CDR1 SEHNR, CDR2 FQNEAQ (reference sequence). The data were produced by immunoSEQ multiplex PCR, yet TCRdb's version contains in-frame clones alone and is incomplete. The sample lists 470,000 or so clones; 70% to 90% were seen once. The specimen sequenced was PBMCs or T cells enriched from blood (not recorded which). The chain links TRBV7-9 to TRBJ2-7; 8 positions match TRBD1. The receptor was isolated from a young woman with acute COVID-19. This CDR3 is CASSLAGTGYEQYF. The CDR3 coding sequence is TGTGCCAGCAGCTTAGCGGGGACAGGTTACGAGCAGTACTTC.